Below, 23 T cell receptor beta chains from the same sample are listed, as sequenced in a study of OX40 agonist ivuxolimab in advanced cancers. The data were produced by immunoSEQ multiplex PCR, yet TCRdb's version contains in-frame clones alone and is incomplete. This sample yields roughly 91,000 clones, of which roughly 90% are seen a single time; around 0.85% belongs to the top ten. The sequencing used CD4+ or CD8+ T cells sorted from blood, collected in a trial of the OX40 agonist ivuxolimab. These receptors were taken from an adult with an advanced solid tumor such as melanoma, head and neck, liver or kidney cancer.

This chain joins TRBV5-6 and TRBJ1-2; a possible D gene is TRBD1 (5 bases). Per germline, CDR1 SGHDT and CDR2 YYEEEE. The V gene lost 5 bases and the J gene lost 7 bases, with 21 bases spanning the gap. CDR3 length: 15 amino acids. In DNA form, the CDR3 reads TGTGCCAGCAGGCATACTAATCAGGGAGAGGGTGGCTACACCTTC. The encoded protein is CASRHTNQGEGGYTF.

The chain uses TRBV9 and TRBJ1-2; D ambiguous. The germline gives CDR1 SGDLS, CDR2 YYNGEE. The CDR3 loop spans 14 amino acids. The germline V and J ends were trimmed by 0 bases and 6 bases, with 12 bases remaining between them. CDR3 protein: CASSVEGSSNGYTF. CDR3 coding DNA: TGTGCCAGCAGCGTAGAAGGGAGTTCTAATGGCTACACCTTC. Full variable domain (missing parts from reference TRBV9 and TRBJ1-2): DSGVTQTPKHLITATGQRVTLRCSPRSGDLSVYWYQQSLDQGLQFLIQYYNGEERAKGNILERFSAQQFPDLHSELNLSSLELGDSALYFCASSVEGSSNGYTFGSGTRLTVV.

The CDR3 DNA follows: TGTGCCAGCAGTCCCTTTAGCAATCAGCCCCAGCATTTT. Protein sequence: CASSPFSNQPQHF. This chain links TRBV6-6 with TRBJ1-5, with no clear D. Germline-derived CDR1 and CDR2 are MNHNY and SVGAGI (reference sequence). This CDR3 is 13 amino acids long. V was pared by 5 bases and J by 0 bases, with 5 bases between.

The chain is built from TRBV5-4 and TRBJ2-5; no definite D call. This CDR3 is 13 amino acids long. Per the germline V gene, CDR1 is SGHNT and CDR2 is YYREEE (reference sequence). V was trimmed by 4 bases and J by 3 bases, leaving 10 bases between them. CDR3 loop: CASSPRQEETQYF. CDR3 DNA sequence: TGTGCCAGCAGCCCTAGACAAGAAGAGACCCAGTACTTC.

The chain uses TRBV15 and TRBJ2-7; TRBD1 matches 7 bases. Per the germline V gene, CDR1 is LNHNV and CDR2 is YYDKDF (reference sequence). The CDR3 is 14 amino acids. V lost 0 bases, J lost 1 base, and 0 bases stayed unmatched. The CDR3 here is CATSRDRGSYEQYF. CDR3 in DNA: TGTGCCACCAGCAGAGACAGGGGGTCCTACGAGCAGTACTTC.

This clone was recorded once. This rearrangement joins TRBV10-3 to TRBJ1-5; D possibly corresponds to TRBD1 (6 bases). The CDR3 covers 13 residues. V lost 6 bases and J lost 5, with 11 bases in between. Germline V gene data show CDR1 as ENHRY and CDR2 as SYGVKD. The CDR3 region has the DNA TGTGCCATCAGCGCAGGGGAGGATCAGCCCCAGCATTTT. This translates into CAISAGEDQPQHF.

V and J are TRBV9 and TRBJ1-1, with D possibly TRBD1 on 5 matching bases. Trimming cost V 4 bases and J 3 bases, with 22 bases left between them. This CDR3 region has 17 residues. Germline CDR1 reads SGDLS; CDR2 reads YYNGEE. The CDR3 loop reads CASSPGGGGWGDTEAFF. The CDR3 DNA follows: TGTGCCAGCAGCCCCGGAGGTGGCGGATGGGGGGACACTGAAGCTTTCTTT.

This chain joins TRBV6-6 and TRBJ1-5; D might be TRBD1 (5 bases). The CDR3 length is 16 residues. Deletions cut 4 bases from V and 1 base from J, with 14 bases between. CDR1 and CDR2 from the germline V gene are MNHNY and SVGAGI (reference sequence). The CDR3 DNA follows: TGTGCCAGCAGTTTTCCCAGGGCTTCCAGCAATCAGCCCCAGCATTTT. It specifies CASSFPRASSNQPQHF.

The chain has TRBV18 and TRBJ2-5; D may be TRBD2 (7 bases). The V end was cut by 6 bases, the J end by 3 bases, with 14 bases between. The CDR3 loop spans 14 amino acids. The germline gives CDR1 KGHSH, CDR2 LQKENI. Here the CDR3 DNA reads TGTGCCAGCTCGCACGGGGGGCAGGAAGAGACCCAGTACTTC. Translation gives CASSHGGQEETQYF.

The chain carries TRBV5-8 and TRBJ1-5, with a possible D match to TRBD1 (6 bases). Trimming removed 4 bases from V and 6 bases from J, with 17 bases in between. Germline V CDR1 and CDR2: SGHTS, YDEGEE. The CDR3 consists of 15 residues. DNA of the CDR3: TGTGCCAGCAGCCCCCGAGTGGGGGGCTCTCAGCCCCAGCATTTT. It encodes CASSPRVGGSQPQHF.

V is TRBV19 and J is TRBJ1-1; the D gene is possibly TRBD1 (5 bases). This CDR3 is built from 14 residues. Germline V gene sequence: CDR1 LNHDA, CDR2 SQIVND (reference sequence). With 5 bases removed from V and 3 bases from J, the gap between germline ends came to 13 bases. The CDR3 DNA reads TGTGCCAGTAGTCCAGGGAGGCCGGACACTGAAGCTTTCTTT. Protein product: CASSPGRPDTEAFF.

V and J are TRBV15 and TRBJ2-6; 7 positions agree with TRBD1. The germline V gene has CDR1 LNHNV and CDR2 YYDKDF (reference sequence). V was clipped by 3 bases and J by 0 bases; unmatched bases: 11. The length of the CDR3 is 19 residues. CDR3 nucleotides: TGTGCCACCAGCAGGGGCCTACAGGGGTCCCGCTCTGGGGCCAACGTCCTGACTTTC. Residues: CATSRGLQGSRSGANVLTF.

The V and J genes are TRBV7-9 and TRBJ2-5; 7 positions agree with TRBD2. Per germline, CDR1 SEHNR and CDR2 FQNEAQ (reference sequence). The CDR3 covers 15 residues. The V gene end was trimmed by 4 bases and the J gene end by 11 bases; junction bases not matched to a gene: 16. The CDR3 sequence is CASSWGAGLMGEQYF. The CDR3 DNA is TGTGCCAGCAGCTGGGGAGCGGGGTTAATGGGAGAGCAGTACTTC.

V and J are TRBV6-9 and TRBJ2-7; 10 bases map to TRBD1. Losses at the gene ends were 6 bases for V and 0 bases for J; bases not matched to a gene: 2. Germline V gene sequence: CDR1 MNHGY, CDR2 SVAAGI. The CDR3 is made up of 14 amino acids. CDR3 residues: CASRRTGGSYEQYF. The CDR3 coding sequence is TGTGCCAGCAGAAGGACAGGGGGCTCCTACGAGCAGTACTTC.

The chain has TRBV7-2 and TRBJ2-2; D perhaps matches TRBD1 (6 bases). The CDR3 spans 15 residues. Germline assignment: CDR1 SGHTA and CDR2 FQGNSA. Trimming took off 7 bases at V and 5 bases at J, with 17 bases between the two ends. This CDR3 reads CASTQGTSQTGELFF. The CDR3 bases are TGTGCCAGCACTCAAGGGACAAGCCAAACCGGGGAGCTGTTTTTT.

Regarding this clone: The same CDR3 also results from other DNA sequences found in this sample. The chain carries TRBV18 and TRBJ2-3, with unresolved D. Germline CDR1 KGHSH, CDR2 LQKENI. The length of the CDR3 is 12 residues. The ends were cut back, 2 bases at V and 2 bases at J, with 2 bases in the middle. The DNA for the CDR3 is TGTGCCAGCTCACCATCCACAGATACGCAGTATTTT. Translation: CASSPSTDTQYF.

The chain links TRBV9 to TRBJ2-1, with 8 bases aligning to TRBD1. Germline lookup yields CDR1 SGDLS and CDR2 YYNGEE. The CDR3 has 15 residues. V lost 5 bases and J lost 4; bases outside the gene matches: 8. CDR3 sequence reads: CASSKGQGTYNEQFF. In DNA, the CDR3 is TGTGCCAGCAGTAAAGGACAGGGAACTTACAATGAGCAGTTCTTC. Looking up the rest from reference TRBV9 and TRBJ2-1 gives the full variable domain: DSGVTQTPKHLITATGQRVTLRCSPRSGDLSVYWYQQSLDQGLQFLIQYYNGEERAKGNILERFSAQQFPDLHSELNLSSLELGDSALYFCASSKGQGTYNEQFFGPGTRLTVL.

The CDR3 here is CASSPGTESGYTF. Written as DNA, the CDR3 is TGTGCCAGCAGCCCCGGGACAGAGTCTGGCTACACCTTC. The gene calls are TRBV7-2 and TRBJ1-2, with 7 nucleotides matching TRBD1. The CDR3 spans 13 residues. Germline lookup yields CDR1 SGHTA and CDR2 FQGNSA. J gave up 7 bases and V 5 bases, and 7 bases lay outside the gene matches.

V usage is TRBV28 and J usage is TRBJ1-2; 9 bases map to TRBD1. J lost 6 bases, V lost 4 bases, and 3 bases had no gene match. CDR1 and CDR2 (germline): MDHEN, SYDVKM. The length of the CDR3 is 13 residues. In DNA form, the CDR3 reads TGTGCCAGCAGTTCCGGGGACAGGGATGGCTACACCTTC. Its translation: CASSSGDRDGYTF.

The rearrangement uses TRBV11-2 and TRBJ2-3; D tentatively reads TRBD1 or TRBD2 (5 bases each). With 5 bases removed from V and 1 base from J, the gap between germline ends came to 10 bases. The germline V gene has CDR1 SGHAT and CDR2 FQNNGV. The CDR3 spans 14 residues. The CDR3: CASSPGTGTDTQYF. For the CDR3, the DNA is TGTGCCAGCAGCCCAGGGACGGGCACAGATACGCAGTATTTT.

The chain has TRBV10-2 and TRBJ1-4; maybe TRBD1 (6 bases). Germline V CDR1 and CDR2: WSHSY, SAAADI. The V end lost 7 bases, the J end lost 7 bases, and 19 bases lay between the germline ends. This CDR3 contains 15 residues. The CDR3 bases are TGCGCCAGCACCCTTGTGGGGGGGCGAGGTGAAAAACTGTTTTTT. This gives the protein CASTLVGGRGEKLFF.

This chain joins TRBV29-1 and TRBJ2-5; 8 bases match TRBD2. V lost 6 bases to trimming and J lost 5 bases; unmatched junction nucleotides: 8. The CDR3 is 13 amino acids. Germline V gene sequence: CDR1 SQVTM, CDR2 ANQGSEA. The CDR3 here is CSVVRGGGETQYF. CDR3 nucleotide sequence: TGCAGCGTCGTACGGGGGGGAGGGGAGACCCAGTACTTC. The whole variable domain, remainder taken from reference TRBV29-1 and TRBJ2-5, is SAVISQKPSRDICQRGTSLTIQCQVDSQVTMMFWYRQQPGQSLTLIATANQGSEATYESGFVIDKFPISRPNLTFSTLTVSNMSPEDSSIYLCSVVRGGGETQYFGPGTRLLVL.

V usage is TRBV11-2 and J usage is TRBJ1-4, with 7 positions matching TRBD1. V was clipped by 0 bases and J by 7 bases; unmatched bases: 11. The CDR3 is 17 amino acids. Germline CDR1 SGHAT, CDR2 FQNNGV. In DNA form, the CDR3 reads TGTGCCAGCAGCTTAGATCAGGAGGGGGCGAGTGGTGAAAAACTGTTTTTT. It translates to CASSLDQEGASGEKLFF.